The entry below gives a single TCR beta chain sequence along with its context. Sample treatment: some 19 received Ad26.COV2.S at low or high dose, single or two shots; 5 received placebo; per-sample allocation not given. Sampling occurred on day 63 after the first vaccine or placebo injection. Recruitment in Boston yielded a donor of adult age, 18-55 years. The data derive from a study of Ad26.COV2.S vaccination and SARS-CoV-2 variants. Looking at the study overall: By the intramuscular route, Ad26.COV2.S was given once, or twice 56 days apart.

The V end lost 5 bases, the J end lost 8 bases, and 18 bases lay between the germline ends. Per germline, CDR1 LNHDA and CDR2 SQIVND (reference sequence). CDR3 length equals 14 residues. Some clones are missing from TCRdb's copy, which holds only in-frame ones; the method was immunoSEQ multiplex PCR. The repertoire holds roughly 680,000 clones, with approximately 88% as singletons. The J gene is TRBJ1-2, the V gene TRBV19, with a weak D call TRBD1 (5 bases). Specimen: peripheral blood, collected in a trial of Ad26.COV2.S vaccine versus placebo. This sequence was found in a person between 18 and 65 years old who received the Ad26.COV2.S COVID-19 vaccine or a placebo. CDR3 nucleotides: TGTGCCAGTAGTGGCCCCGGGGGGAGGCCCGGCTACACCTTC. The encoded protein is CASSGPGGRPGYTF.